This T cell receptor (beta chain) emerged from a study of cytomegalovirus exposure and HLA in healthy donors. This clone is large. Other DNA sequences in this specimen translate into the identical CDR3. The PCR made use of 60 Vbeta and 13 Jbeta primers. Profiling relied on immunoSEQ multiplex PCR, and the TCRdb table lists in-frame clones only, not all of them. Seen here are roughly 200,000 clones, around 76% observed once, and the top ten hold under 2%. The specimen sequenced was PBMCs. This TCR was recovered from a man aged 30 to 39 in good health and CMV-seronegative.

The CDR3 spells CASSSGQTATNEKLFF. The CDR3 DNA is TGTGCCAGCAGTTCGGGACAGACCGCCACTAATGAAAAACTGTTTTTT. The V and J genes are TRBV28 and TRBJ1-4; TRBD1 aligns across 7 bases. The CDR3 consists of 16 residues. V lost 4 bases to trimming and J lost 2 bases; unmatched junction nucleotides: 7. Germline V gives CDR1 MDHEN, CDR2 SYDVKM.